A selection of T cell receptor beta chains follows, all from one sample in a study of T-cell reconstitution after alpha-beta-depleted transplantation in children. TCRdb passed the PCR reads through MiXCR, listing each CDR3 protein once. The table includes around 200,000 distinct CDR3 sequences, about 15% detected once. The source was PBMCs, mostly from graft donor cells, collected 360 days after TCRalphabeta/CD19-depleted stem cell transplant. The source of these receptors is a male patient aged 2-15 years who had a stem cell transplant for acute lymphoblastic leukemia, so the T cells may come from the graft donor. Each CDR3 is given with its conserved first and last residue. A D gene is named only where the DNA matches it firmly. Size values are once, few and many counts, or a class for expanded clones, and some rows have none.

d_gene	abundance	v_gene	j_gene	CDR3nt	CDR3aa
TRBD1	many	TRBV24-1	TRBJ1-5	TGTGCCACCAGTGATGATCGGACAGGGGAACAGCCCCAGCATTTT	CATSDDRTGEQPQHF
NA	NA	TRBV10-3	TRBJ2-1	TGTGCCATCACCGACACCCTATTCCCTCTTAACAATGAGCAGTTCTTC	CAITDTLFPLNNEQFF
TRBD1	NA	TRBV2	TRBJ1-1	TGTGCCAGCAGTGAAGCGAGGACAGGAGTCACTGAAGCTTTCTTT	CASSEARTGVTEAFF
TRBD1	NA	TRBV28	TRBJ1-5	TGTGCCAGCAGCCCGCACCAGGGGGCCACAAATCAGCCCCAGCATTTT	CASSPHQGATNQPQHF
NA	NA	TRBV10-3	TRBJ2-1	TGTGCCATCAGTGGGGACGGGTCGAGCTCCTACAATGAGCAGTTCTTC	CAISGDGSSSYNEQFF
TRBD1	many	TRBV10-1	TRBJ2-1	TGCGCCAGCAGCCGACAGGGTTATAGAGATGAGCAGTTCTTC	CASSRQGYRDEQFF
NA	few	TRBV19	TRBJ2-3	TGTGCCAGTAGTATTATAAGGAAAGATACGCAGTATTTT	CASSIIRKDTQYF
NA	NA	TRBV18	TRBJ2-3	TGTGCCAGCTCACCGGACTCCGAAGATACGCAGTATTTT	CASSPDSEDTQYF
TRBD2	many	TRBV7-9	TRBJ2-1	TGTGCCAGCAGCCGACTAGCGGGAGGTCACAATGAGCAGTTCTTC	CASSRLAGGHNEQFF
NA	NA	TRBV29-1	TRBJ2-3	TGCAGCGTTCGGTCGATAGGGGGTACGCAGTATTTT	CSVRSIGGTQYF
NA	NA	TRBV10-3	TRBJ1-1	TGTGCCATCAGTCCGCTTTCAGGGGACACTGAAGCTTTCTTT	CAISPLSGDTEAFF
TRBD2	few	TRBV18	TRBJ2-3	TGTGCCAGCTCACCAAAGACTAGCGGGGTAACAGATACGCAGTATTTT	CASSPKTSGVTDTQYF
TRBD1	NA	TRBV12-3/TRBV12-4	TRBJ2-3	TGTGCCAGCAGGAGATCGGGGGACAGGGCGCGAGATACGCAGTATTTT	CASRRSGDRARDTQYF
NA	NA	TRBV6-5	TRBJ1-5	TGTGCCAGCAGTTACGGATACAATCAGCCCCAGCATTTT	CASSYGYNQPQHF
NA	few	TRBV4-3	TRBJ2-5	TGCGCCAGCAGCCAAGATGCCCAAATCGAGACCCAGTACTTC	CASSQDAQIETQYF
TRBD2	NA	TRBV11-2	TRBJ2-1	TGTGCCAGCAGCGAACGACTAGCGGGGTTCAATGAGCAGTTCTTC	CASSERLAGFNEQFF
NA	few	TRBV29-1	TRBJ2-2	TGCAGCGTTGAAGAAAGAGGTCCCGGGGAGCTGTTTTTT	CSVEERGPGELFF
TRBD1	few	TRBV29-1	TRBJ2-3	TGCAGCGCTGCACTCCAGGGGGCGGTGGATACGCAGTATTTT	CSAALQGAVDTQYF
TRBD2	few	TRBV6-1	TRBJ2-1	TGTGCCAGCAGAACCGGGACTAGCGGATACAATGAGCAGTTCTTC	CASRTGTSGYNEQFF
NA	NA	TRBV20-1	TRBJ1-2	TGCAGTGCTAGAGATCGGAGCACGGGGGCTTATGGCTACACCTTC	CSARDRSTGAYGYTF
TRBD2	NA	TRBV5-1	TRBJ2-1	TGCGCCAGCACCCTGTCAGCGGGAGAGGGTGAGCAGTTCTTC	CASTLSAGEGEQFF
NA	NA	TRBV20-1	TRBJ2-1	TGCAGTGCCGGAGGAGGAGGGGCCCCAAAGCAGTTCTTC	CSAGGGGAPKQFF
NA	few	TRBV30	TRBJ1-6	TGTGCCTGGGGCCCCTCTTCCCTCCTGGATTCACCCCTCCACTTT	CAWGPSSLLDSPLHF
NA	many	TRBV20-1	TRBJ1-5	TGCAGTGCTAGAGATCTCTTGGGTACATATTACAATCAGCCCCAGCATTTT	CSARDLLGTYYNQPQHF
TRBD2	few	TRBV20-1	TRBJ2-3	TGCAGTGCTAGCCGGACTAGCGACTTCACAGATACGCAGTATTTT	CSASRTSDFTDTQYF
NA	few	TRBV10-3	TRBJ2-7	TGTGCCATCAGTGAGTCGGGCAGCTCCTACGAGCAGTACTTC	CAISESGSSYEQYF
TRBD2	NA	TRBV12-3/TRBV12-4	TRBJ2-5	TGTGCCAGCAGTTTTAGGGTGGCGGGAGGGGAGACCCAGTACTTC	CASSFRVAGGETQYF
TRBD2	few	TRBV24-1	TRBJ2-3	TGTGCCACCAGTGATCGGACTAGCGGGAGAACAGATACGCAGTATTTT	CATSDRTSGRTDTQYF
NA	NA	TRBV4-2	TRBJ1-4	TGTGCCAGCAGCCAACGAAGGGGTAGGACTAATGAAAAACTGTTTTTT	CASSQRRGRTNEKLFF
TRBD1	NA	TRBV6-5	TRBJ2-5	TGTGCCAGCAGTTACCGGGACAGGGATGAGACCCAGTACTTC	CASSYRDRDETQYF
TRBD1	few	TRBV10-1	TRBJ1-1	TGCGCCAGCAGTCTCTCCGGGACAGCAACGAACACTGAAGCTTTCTTT	CASSLSGTATNTEAFF
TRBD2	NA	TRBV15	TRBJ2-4	TGTGCCACCAGCACCCGACTAGCGGGGGGGTCTGACATTCAGTACTTC	CATSTRLAGGSDIQYF
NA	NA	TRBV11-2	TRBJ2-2	TGTGCCAGCAGCTTAGAGGGGGGCGGGGCAACACCCGGGGAGCTGTTTTTT	CASSLEGGGATPGELFF
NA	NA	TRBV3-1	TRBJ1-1	TGTGCCAGCAGCCAAGATCTGGGAAGGGAAGCTTTCTTT	CASSQDLGREAFF
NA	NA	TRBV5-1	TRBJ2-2	TGCGCCAGCAGCTTCAATACCCGGATGAGAAACACCGGGGAGCTGTTTTTT	CASSFNTRMRNTGELFF
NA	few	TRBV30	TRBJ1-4	TGTGCCTGGAAAAGGGGGGCGGCGGGAAAACTGTTTTTT	CAWKRGAAGKLFF
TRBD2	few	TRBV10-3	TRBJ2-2	TGTGCCAGCCAAGCGGGGGGGCACACCGGGGAGCTGTTTTTT	CASQAGGHTGELFF
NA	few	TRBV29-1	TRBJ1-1	TGCAGCGTTGAAGATGAGGGGGGGTCTGAAGCTTTCTTT	CSVEDEGGSEAFF
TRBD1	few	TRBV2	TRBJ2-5	TGTGCCAGCAGCAGACAGGGACCGGAGACCCAGTACTTC	CASSRQGPETQYF
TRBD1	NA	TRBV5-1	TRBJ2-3	TGCGCCAGCAGCACCGGACAGGTCGACGCAGATACGCAGTATTTT	CASSTGQVDADTQYF
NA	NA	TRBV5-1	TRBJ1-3	TGCGCCAGCAGCTTGGCCGGGACCTCTGGAAACACCATATATTTT	CASSLAGTSGNTIYF
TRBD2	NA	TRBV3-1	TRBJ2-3	TGTGCCAGCAGCCAAGGCCTAGCGGGGTCCACAGATACGCAGTATTTT	CASSQGLAGSTDTQYF
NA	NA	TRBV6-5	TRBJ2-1	TGTGCCAGCAGTTACTGGGGTTTTAGTTACAATGAGCAGTTCTTC	CASSYWGFSYNEQFF
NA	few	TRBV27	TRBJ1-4	TGTGCCAGCAGTTACACGTCAGGGGCCTTTAATGAAAAACTGTTTTTT	CASSYTSGAFNEKLFF
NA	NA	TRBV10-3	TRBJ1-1	TGTGCCATCAAGGGCGACAGCCTGAACACTGAAGCTTTCTTT	CAIKGDSLNTEAFF
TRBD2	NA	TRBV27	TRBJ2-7	TGTGCCAGCACGGGGGGAGCCTACGAGCAGTACTTC	CASTGGAYEQYF
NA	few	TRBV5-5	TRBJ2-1	TGTGCCAGCAGCTTGGCTTGGCCCGGGGAGTCTAGCAATGAGCAGTTCTTC	CASSLAWPGESSNEQFF
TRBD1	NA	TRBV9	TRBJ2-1	TGTGCCAGCAGCGTAGCTCCGACAGGGGGCATCAATGAGCAGTTCTTC	CASSVAPTGGINEQFF
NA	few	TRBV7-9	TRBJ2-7	TGTGCCAGCACCCACAACAGGGCCGAAGGCTCCTACGAGCAGTACTTC	CASTHNRAEGSYEQYF
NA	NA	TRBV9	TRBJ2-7	TGTGCCAGCAGCGCCGACGGATACTACGAGCAGTACTTC	CASSADGYYEQYF
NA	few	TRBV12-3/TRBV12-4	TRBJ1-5	TGTGCCAGCAGTTTAGCGCGTTGGGGTCAGCCCCAGCATTTT	CASSLARWGQPQHF
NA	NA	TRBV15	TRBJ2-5	TGTGCCACCAGCAGAGGCCTAGAGGTGGGGACCCAGTACTTC	CATSRGLEVGTQYF
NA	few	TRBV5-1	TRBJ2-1	TGCGCCAGCAGCTTGGGACAGCTGACCTACAATGAGCAGTTCTTC	CASSLGQLTYNEQFF
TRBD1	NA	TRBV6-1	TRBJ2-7	TGTGCCAGCACCGAAGAGAGACAGGGAAGGTACGAGCAGTACTTC	CASTEERQGRYEQYF
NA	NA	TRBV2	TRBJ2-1	TGTGCCAGCAGTGAAGCTCCGGGACGGCTAAACAATGAGCAGTTCTTC	CASSEAPGRLNNEQFF
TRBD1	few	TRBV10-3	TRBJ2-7	TGTGCCACTGCCCAGGGGGACTCCTACGAGCAGTACTTC	CATAQGDSYEQYF
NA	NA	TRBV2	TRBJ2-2	TGTGCCAGCTCGAGGGAAAGAAGGACCGGGGAGCTGTTTTTT	CASSRERRTGELFF
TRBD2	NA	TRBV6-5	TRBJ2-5	TGTGCCAGCAGTTACCAGCGGGGGGGCCAAGAGACCCAGTACTTC	CASSYQRGGQETQYF
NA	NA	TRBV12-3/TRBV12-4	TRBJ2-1	TGTGCCAGCAGTTTAAGCGGCATCTACAATGAGCAGTTCTTC	CASSLSGIYNEQFF